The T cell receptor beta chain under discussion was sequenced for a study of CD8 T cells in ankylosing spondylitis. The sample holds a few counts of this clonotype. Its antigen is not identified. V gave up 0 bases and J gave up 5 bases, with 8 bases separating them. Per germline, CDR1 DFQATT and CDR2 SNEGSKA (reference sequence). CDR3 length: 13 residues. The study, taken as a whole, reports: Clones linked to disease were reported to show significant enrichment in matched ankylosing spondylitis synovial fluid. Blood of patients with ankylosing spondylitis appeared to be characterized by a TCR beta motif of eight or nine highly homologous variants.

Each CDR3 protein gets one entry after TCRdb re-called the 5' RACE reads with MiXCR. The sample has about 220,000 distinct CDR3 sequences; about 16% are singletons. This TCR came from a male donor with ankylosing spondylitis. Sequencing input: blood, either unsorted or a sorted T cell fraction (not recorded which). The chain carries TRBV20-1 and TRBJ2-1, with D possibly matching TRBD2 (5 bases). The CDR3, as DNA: TGCAGTGCTAGAGATTTCGGGAACAATGAGCAGTTCTTC. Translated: CSARDFGNNEQFF.